The rows below give T cell receptor beta chains drawn from one sample of a study of metastatic and nonmetastatic thyroid tumors. TCRdb reassembled clones from the PCR reads with MiXCR. This table holds tens of thousands of clones, about 15% found once. Sequenced input: blood. These receptors were obtained from a female donor with papillary thyroid cancer or a benign thyroid nodule (not recorded which). Some clones in this sample may be carry-over from other donors' samples. CDR3s include the opening cysteine and the closing phenylalanine or tryptophan. A D gene is named only where the DNA matches it firmly. Clone size is stated in some rows and not others, as once, few, many or a class when expanded.

CASSVMGQASTDTQYF	TGTGCCAGCAGCGTGATGGGACAGGCTAGCACAGATACGCAGTATTTT	TRBJ2-3	TRBD1	many	TRBV11-1
CSANSGGTGNQPQHF	TGCAGTGCTAACTCAGGGGGTACGGGCAATCAGCCCCAGCATTTT	TRBJ1-5	TRBD1	NA	TRBV20-1
CASSYSGGGLAFEQFF	TGTGCCAGCAGTTACTCGGGCGGCGGACTAGCGTTTGAGCAGTTCTTC	TRBJ2-1	TRBD2	NA	TRBV6-5
CASSLVFGNRGRGKLFF	TGTGCCAGCAGCTTGGTTTTCGGCAACAGGGGGCGAGGGAAACTGTTTTTT	TRBJ1-4	TRBD1	many	TRBV5-6
CASSLARTANSPLHF	TGTGCCAGCAGTTTAGCTCGGACAGCTAATTCACCCCTCCACTTT	TRBJ1-6	NA	few	TRBV27
CAISQKNNSPLHF	TGTGCCATCAGCCAGAAAAATAATTCACCCCTCCACTTT	TRBJ1-6	NA	many	TRBV10-3
CASSSVHGPEQYF	TGTGCCAGCAGCAGCGTACATGGTCCCGAGCAGTACTTC	TRBJ2-7	NA	NA	TRBV7-9
CASSDYERTNTGELFF	TGTGCCAGCAGCGACTATGAGCGAACGAACACCGGGGAGCTGTTTTTT	TRBJ2-2	NA	NA	TRBV11-2
CASSLVGGPIQETQYF	TGTGCCAGCAGCTTAGTGGGGGGCCCGATCCAAGAGACCCAGTACTTC	TRBJ2-5	NA	NA	TRBV7-9
CASSRPASSYNEQFF	TGTGCCAGCAGTCGCCCCGCCAGCTCCTACAATGAGCAGTTCTTC	TRBJ2-1	NA	many	TRBV6-1
CASSPRRTSGGPDTQYF	TGTGCCAGCAGCCCTCGCAGGACTAGCGGGGGGCCTGATACGCAGTATTTT	TRBJ2-3	TRBD2	many	TRBV9
CASSTDEAYEQYF	TGTGCCAGCAGCACGGACGAAGCCTACGAGCAGTACTTC	TRBJ2-7	NA	many	TRBV7-8
CASSYSGPGRTNYGYTF	TGTGCCAGCAGTTACTCAGGTCCGGGACGAACTAACTATGGCTACACCTTC	TRBJ1-2	NA	many	TRBV6-5
CASSMRAGGLEQYF	TGTGCCAGTAGTATGAGGGCAGGGGGCCTCGAGCAGTACTTC	TRBJ2-7	TRBD1	medium-sized	TRBV19
CASSGLRTASYEQYF	TGTGCCAGCAGTGGGTTAAGGACGGCCTCCTACGAGCAGTACTTC	TRBJ2-7	NA	medium-sized	TRBV6-1
CSAEPAGTNYGYTF	TGCAGTGCTGAGCCCGCGGGCACTAACTATGGCTACACCTTC	TRBJ1-2	NA	many	TRBV20-1
CASSLGGPGYTF	TGTGCCAGCAGCTTGGGGGGGCCTGGCTACACCTTC	TRBJ1-2	NA	NA	TRBV5-6
CATGGYTDTQYF	TGTGCCACAGGGGGCTACACAGATACGCAGTATTTT	TRBJ2-3	TRBD1	many	TRBV2
CASSAPQGPGANVLTF	TGTGCCAGCAGCGCACCTCAGGGACCTGGGGCCAACGTCCTGACTTTC	TRBJ2-6	NA	many	TRBV3-1
CASSLGSPTYNEQFF	TGTGCCAGCAGCTTAGGGTCGCCGACCTACAATGAGCAGTTCTTC	TRBJ2-1	NA	many	TRBV5-4
CASRTQIWEPSYEQYF	TGTGCCAGCAGAACCCAGATATGGGAACCCTCCTACGAGCAGTACTTC	TRBJ2-7	NA	NA	TRBV6-1
CASSMGQDGSYEQYF	TGCGCCAGCAGCATGGGACAGGATGGCTCCTACGAGCAGTACTTC	TRBJ2-7	TRBD1	many	TRBV5-1
CSASSRVNTGELFF	TGCAGTGCTAGTTCGCGGGTGAACACCGGGGAGCTGTTTTTT	TRBJ2-2	NA	many	TRBV20-1